A single sample is the source of the 17 T cell receptor beta chains below, sequenced in a study of T cells after yellow fever vaccination. TCRdb ran MiXCR on the 5' RACE reads and lists one entry per CDR3 protein. This table holds around 320,000 distinct CDR3 sequences, approximately 10% found once. Material: CD4+ T cells sorted from PBMCs, obtained 5 days after the yellow fever booster vaccination. Receptors were obtained from a man younger than 35 who received the YFV17D yellow fever vaccine.

The chain uses TRBV15 and TRBJ2-5; D not resolved. Germline-derived CDR1 and CDR2 are LNHNV and YYDKDF (reference sequence). The CDR3 runs to 16 residues. Trimming removed 1 base from V and 0 bases from J, with 12 bases in between. The CDR3 region has the DNA TGTGCCACCAGCAGAGGAGGCGGAAAGTACCAAGAGACCCAGTACTTC. This encodes CATSRGGGKYQETQYF.

The chain employs TRBV28 and TRBJ1-2; maybe TRBD1 (5 bases). There are 16 residues in the CDR3. CDR1 is MDHEN and CDR2 is SYDVKM in the germline V gene. V was clipped by 2 bases and J by 4 bases, with 17 bases between them. CDR3 nucleotide sequence: TGTGCCAGCAGTTTAAACTCACTCAGGGTGCTCTATGGCTACACCTTC. It is translated as CASSLNSLRVLYGYTF.

This clonotype has ten or more counts. CDR3 sequence reads: CASSPPPGTNTEAFF. Written as DNA, the CDR3 is TGTGCCAGCTCACCACCGCCAGGGACGAACACTGAAGCTTTCTTT. This rearrangement joins TRBV18 to TRBJ1-1; TRBD1 is a possible D gene (5 bases). The germline gives CDR1 KGHSH, CDR2 LQKENI. CDR3 length: 15 residues. The V end was cut by 0 bases, the J end by 1 base, with 9 bases between.

The table lists this clonotype with a few counts. CDR3: CATSDSVYGYTF. The CDR3 nucleotides are TGTGCCACCAGTGATTCGGTATATGGCTACACCTTC. The chain links TRBV24-1 to TRBJ1-2; D is ambiguous. The germline V gene encodes CDR1 KGHDR and CDR2 SFDVKD. The CDR3 contains 12 residues. With 2 bases removed from V and 5 bases from J, the gap between germline ends came to 5 bases.

The CDR3 DNA reads TGTGCCAGCAGCTTATCCGACTATCAGCCCCAGCATTTT. This gives the protein CASSLSDYQPQHF. This chain joins TRBV11-1 and TRBJ1-5; D is unresolved. CDR3 length equals 13 residues. Trimming pared 2 bases from V and 5 bases from J, leaving 7 bases between. Germline V gives CDR1 SGHAT, CDR2 FQDESV (reference sequence).

This clonotype has ten or more counts. V usage is TRBV6-2 or TRBV6-3 and J usage is TRBJ2-1; perhaps TRBD1 as D (6 bases). V lost 4 bases and J 2 bases, leaving 12 bases between the germline ends. The CDR3 consists of 15 residues. From germline, CDR1 is MNHEY and CDR2 SVGEGT. This CDR3 reads CASSSGQSPYNEQFF. In nucleotides, the CDR3 is TGTGCCAGCAGTTCCGGACAGAGCCCCTACAATGAGCAGTTCTTC.

This clonotype was counted ten times or more. This sequence joins TRBV6-2 or TRBV6-3 and TRBJ1-1, with 9 bases aligning to TRBD1. CDR3 size: 16 residues. Germline trimming cut 7 bases from V and 0 bases from J; bases unmatched to any gene: 9. Per germline, CDR1 MNHEY and CDR2 SVGEGT. The CDR3 here is CASTTGTGNLNTEAFF. The CDR3 nucleotides are TGTGCCAGCACCACCGGGACAGGGAATCTGAACACTGAAGCTTTCTTT.

The chain joins TRBV27 to TRBJ2-7, with 12 bases lining up with TRBD2. This CDR3 spans 15 amino acids. CDR1 and CDR2 from the germline V gene are MNHEY and SMNVEV (reference sequence). Trimming took 4 bases from V and 0 from J; bases not matched to a gene: 1. CDR3 in amino acids: CASSSGLAGSYEQYF. In nucleotides, the CDR3 is TGTGCCAGCAGTTCGGGACTAGCGGGCTCCTACGAGCAGTACTTC.

This clonotype was detected ten times or more. The genes are TRBV3-1 and TRBJ2-7; D remains unclear. Germline V gene lookup returns CDR1 LGHDT and CDR2 YNNKEL (reference sequence). The CDR3 extends over 12 amino acids. V shed 1 base and J shed 4 bases, with 5 bases lying between them. The chain's CDR3 is CASSQGGYEQYF. The CDR3 bases are TGTGCCAGCAGCCAAGGGGGATACGAGCAGTACTTC.

V and J are TRBV4-1 and TRBJ2-7, with a possible D match to TRBD1 (6 bases). From germline, CDR1 is MGHRA and CDR2 YSYEKL. CDR3 length: 16 residues. V gave up 1 base and J gave up 2 bases, with 15 bases separating them. CDR3 region: CASSQGGLGQTYEQYF. For the CDR3, the DNA is TGCGCCAGCAGCCAAGGGGGCCTAGGACAGACCTACGAGCAGTACTTC.

This clonotype has more than one count but fewer than ten. The chain joins TRBV6-6 to TRBJ2-5; the D call may be TRBD1 or TRBD2 (5 bases each). The CDR3 sequence is 16 residues long. Between the trimmed V and J ends, which lost 2 bases and 2 bases, there was a span of 15 bases. Germline V gene data show CDR1 as MNHNY and CDR2 as SVGAGI (reference sequence). The CDR3 DNA reads TGTGCCAGCAGTTACCCCTGGCGAGGGGATCAAGAGACCCAGTACTTC. Its translation: CASSYPWRGDQETQYF.

CDR3 loop: CASSLLGGNSYEQYF. In nucleotides, the CDR3 is TGTGCCAGCAGCCTCCTGGGGGGCAACTCCTACGAGCAGTACTTC. The J gene is TRBJ2-7, the V gene TRBV5-4; D possibly matches TRBD1 or TRBD2 (6 bases each). V lost 4 bases, J lost 0 bases, and 14 bases lay in between. This CDR3 is 15 amino acids long. Germline-derived CDR1 and CDR2 are SGHNT and YYREEE (reference sequence).

The chain links TRBV12-3 or TRBV12-4 to TRBJ2-1; 7 bases are a match to TRBD1. This CDR3 has 14 residues. The V gene end was trimmed by 7 bases and the J gene end by 2 bases; junction bases not matched to a gene: 5. The CDR3 DNA reads as TGTGCCAGCACCCGGACAGGCCCCTACAATGAGCAGTTCTTC. Translation gives CASTRTGPYNEQFF.

This clonotype showed up many times. The chain has TRBV12-3 or TRBV12-4 and TRBJ2-1, with 13 bases lining up with TRBD2. This CDR3 is 15 amino acids long. The ends lost 5 bases at V and 9 bases at J; junction bases unmatched: 7. CDR3 in DNA: TGTGCCAGCAGTCCAACTACTAGCGGGGGGGGTGAGCAGTTCTTC. Protein product: CASSPTTSGGGEQFF.

This clonotype was observed a few times. The chain has TRBV5-6 and TRBJ1-1; TRBD1 matches 9 bases. V shed 2 bases and J 11 bases; nucleotides not matched to a gene: 16. CDR3 size: 16 residues. Germline V gives CDR1 SGHDT, CDR2 YYEEEE. The CDR3 DNA reads TGTGCCAGCAGCTTACCGGGACAGGGAACCCCCGGGGCTGCTTTCTTT. Protein sequence: CASSLPGQGTPGAAFF. Looking up the rest from reference TRBV5-6 and TRBJ1-1 gives the full variable domain: DAGVTQSPTHLIKTRGQQVTLRCSPKSGHDTVSWYQQALGQGPQFIFQYYEEEERQRGNFPDRFSGHQFPNYSSELNVNALLLGDSALYLCASSLPGQGTPGAAFFGQGTRLTVV.

Many counts were recorded for this clonotype. V gene TRBV29-1 combines with J gene TRBJ2-5; TRBD2 agrees at 7 bases. Germline V gene sequence: CDR1 SQVTM, CDR2 ANQGSEA. With V trimmed by 3 bases and J by 5 bases, 18 bases remained unmatched. The CDR3 length is 17 residues. Written as DNA, the CDR3 is TGCAGCGTTGACCCGGTTGGCGGGGGAACCTCTGGGGAGACCCAGTACTTC. Its translation: CSVDPVGGGTSGETQYF.

This clonotype was observed a few times. V is TRBV5-6 and J is TRBJ1-1; perhaps TRBD1 as D (5 bases). Germline V CDR1 and CDR2: SGHDT, YYEEEE. V lost 1 base, J lost 4 bases, and 11 bases lay in between. The CDR3 length is 14 residues. CDR3 bases: TGTGCCAGCAGCTTGTACGCGGGGGGCACTGAAGCTTTCTTT. Residues: CASSLYAGGTEAFF.